One sample yielded the 20 T cell receptor beta chains listed below, sequenced in a study of T-cell memory formation after mild COVID-19. A single record per CDR3 protein comes from TCRdb applying MiXCR to the 5' RACE reads. In the table there are 300,000 to 350,000 distinct CDR3 sequences, around 15% of which are singletons. Specimen: PBMCs or a T cell subset sorted from them (not recorded which). Receptors originate from a man aged 18 to 30 who had mild COVID-19 (a few samples of this study predate the infection). Cell type and time point are not known.

The gene calls are TRBV5-1 and TRBJ2-2; unclear D gene. This CDR3 has 13 amino acids. Germline lookup yields CDR1 SGHRS and CDR2 YFSETQ. Trimming cost V 1 base and J 6 bases, with 7 bases left between them. This CDR3 reads CASSLSDAGELFF. DNA of the CDR3: TGCGCCAGCAGCTTGTCGGACGCCGGGGAGCTGTTTTTT.

V gene TRBV7-2 combines with J gene TRBJ1-3; D is undetermined. The CDR3 spans 13 residues. Trimming took off 5 bases at V and 4 bases at J, with 9 bases between the two ends. Germline values: CDR1 SGHTA, CDR2 FQGNSA. The chain's CDR3 is CASSPAGGNTIYF. The CDR3 DNA reads TGTGCCAGCAGCCCGGCGGGCGGAAACACCATATATTTT.

The gene calls are TRBV19 and TRBJ1-1, with D unresolved. There are 17 residues in the CDR3. Germline values: CDR1 LNHDA, CDR2 SQIVND (reference sequence). V was pared by 3 bases and J by 6 bases, with 23 bases between. CDR3 region: CASSIPKRVFEWAEAFF. For the CDR3, the DNA is TGTGCCAGTAGTATCCCCAAAAGGGTCTTCGAATGGGCTGAAGCTTTCTTT.

The genes are TRBV6-2 or TRBV6-3 and TRBJ2-3; 13 nucleotides align to TRBD2. The germline V gene encodes CDR1 MNHEY and CDR2 SVGEGT. The CDR3 has 16 residues. The trim removed 4 bases at V and 4 bases at J, leaving 5 bases unmatched. The CDR3 bases are TGTGCCAGCAGTTCGACTAGCGGGGGGAAAGCAGATACGCAGTATTTT. Encoded protein: CASSSTSGGKADTQYF.

This clonotype turned up a few times. The CDR3: CASSRRQGEEQYV. The CDR3 DNA is TGCGCCAGCAGCCGTAGACAGGGCGAAGAGCAGTACGTC. The chain uses TRBV4-1 and TRBJ2-7, with TRBD1 matching over 7 bases. Germline CDR1 MGHRA, CDR2 YSYEKL. The CDR3 runs 13 residues. Losses at the gene ends were 4 bases for V and 7 bases for J; bases not matched to a gene: 7.

In this sample, this clonotype turned up a few times. This rearrangement joins TRBV7-2 to TRBJ1-3; tentative D call: TRBD1 (5 bases). This CDR3 has 15 amino acids. V shed 4 bases and J shed 3 bases, with 13 bases lying between them. The germline V gene encodes CDR1 SGHTA and CDR2 FQGNSA. The DNA for the CDR3 is TGTGCCAGCAGCTCCCAGGGAGTAGGTGGAAACACCATATATTTT. This sequence encodes CASSSQGVGGNTIYF.

This clonotype appeared a few times. The V gene is TRBV9, the J gene TRBJ2-5, with D uncertain. Trimming shortened V by 0 bases and J by 5 bases, and 14 bases separated the two germline ends. The CDR3 extends over 15 amino acids. Looked up from germline, CDR1 is SGDLS and CDR2 is YYNGEE. CDR3 DNA sequence: TGTGCCAGCAGCGTAGCGGACCAGGCCCCCGAGACCCAGTACTTC. Encoded protein: CASSVADQAPETQYF.

This clonotype showed up many times. The chain couples TRBV20-1 to TRBJ2-1; 10 nucleotides line up with TRBD1. This CDR3 is 15 amino acids long. Germline V gene lookup returns CDR1 DFQATT and CDR2 SNEGSKA (reference sequence). With 1 base clipped from V and 0 bases from J, the junction kept 0 bases outside the gene matches. The CDR3 here is CSARGTGGSYNEQFF. CDR3 nucleotide sequence: TGCAGTGCTAGAGGGACAGGGGGCTCCTACAATGAGCAGTTCTTC.

The J gene is TRBJ2-7, the V gene TRBV28; 8 nucleotides agree with TRBD2. Germline-derived CDR1 and CDR2 are MDHEN and SYDVKM. The CDR3 contains 13 residues. V was pared by 3 bases and J by 6 bases, with 4 bases of the junction left unmatched. The CDR3 loop is CASSFGTSSEQYV. In DNA form, the CDR3 reads TGTGCCAGCAGTTTCGGGACTAGTTCCGAGCAGTACGTC.

The V call is TRBV10-3, the J call TRBJ2-1; D gene ambiguous. Germline-derived CDR1 and CDR2 are ENHRY and SYGVKD. The CDR3 runs to 15 residues. Trimming removed 3 bases from V and 1 base from J, with 10 bases in between. This CDR3 is CAISDELSSYNEQFF. The CDR3 DNA follows: TGTGCCATCAGTGACGAATTAAGTTCCTACAATGAGCAGTTCTTC.

J is TRBJ2-2 and V is TRBV7-2; D perhaps matches TRBD1 (5 bases). The CDR3 sequence is 16 residues long. Germline V lookup: CDR1 SGHTA, CDR2 FQGNSA. V lost 5 bases to trimming and J lost 0 bases, with 13 bases between them. The CDR3 region has the DNA TGTGCCAGCAGCCCAGGGTTCCGAGCGAACACCGGGGAGCTGTTTTTT. This sequence encodes CASSPGFRANTGELFF.

In its sample, this clonotype was seen a few times. The chain uses TRBV4-3 and TRBJ1-2; possibly TRBD1 for D (5 bases). This CDR3 region has 14 residues. The germline V and J ends were trimmed by 0 bases and 4 bases, with 9 bases remaining between them. Germline V gene data show CDR1 as LGHNA and CDR2 as YSLEER. For the CDR3, the DNA is TGCGCCAGCAGCCAAGATGGGGGTAGCTATGGCTACACCTTC. This encodes CASSQDGGSYGYTF.

This clonotype was found a few times. The gene calls are TRBV4-1 and TRBJ2-2; TRBD2 matches at 13 bases. Germline lookup yields CDR1 MGHRA and CDR2 YSYEKL. The V segment lost 0 bases and the J segment 1 base; nucleotides outside the gene matches: 5. The CDR3 spans 19 residues. CDR3: CASSQDRRLAGGNTGELFF. CDR3 coding DNA: TGCGCCAGCAGCCAAGATCGGAGACTAGCGGGGGGGAACACCGGGGAGCTGTTTTTT.

This clonotype has more than one count but fewer than ten. This rearrangement joins TRBV5-1 to TRBJ1-1, with D unclear. Germline loops: CDR1 SGHRS, CDR2 YFSETQ. CDR3 length equals 15 residues. V lost 4 bases to trimming and J lost 0 bases, with 13 bases between them. CDR3 DNA: TGCGCCAGCAGCGTCGCTACAAGGGTGAACACTGAAGCTTTCTTT. The encoded protein is CASSVATRVNTEAFF.

On this clonotype itself: Sequence at one end of the junction differs from germline and may be a read error. The chain couples TRBV6-2 or TRBV6-3 to TRBJ2-3; D ambiguous. The CDR3 has 11 residues. CDR1 is MNHEY and CDR2 is SVGEGT in the germline V gene. The CDR3 region is CASSYTDMQYF. The CDR3 coding sequence is TGTGCCAGCAGTTACACCGATATGCAGTATTTT.

The CDR3 region is CASSYVGSGYGYTF. The CDR3, as DNA: TGTGCCAGCAGTTACGTCGGGTCGGGCTATGGCTACACCTTC. The genes are TRBV6-5 and TRBJ1-2; D unresolved. Trimming left V 2 bases short and J 4 bases short, with 11 bases between. This CDR3 spans 14 amino acids. Germline V gives CDR1 MNHEY, CDR2 SVGAGI.

This clonotype was observed many times. The rearrangement links TRBV3-1 to TRBJ1-1, with no clear D. Trimming took off 2 bases at V and 5 bases at J, with 9 bases between the two ends. Looked up from germline, CDR1 is LGHDT and CDR2 is YNNKEL (reference sequence). The CDR3 totals 13 residues. The CDR3 region is CASSQQGNTEAFF. For the CDR3, the DNA is TGTGCCAGCAGCCAACAAGGGAATACTGAAGCTTTCTTT.

This clonotype was observed a few times. The rearrangement joins TRBV24-1 to TRBJ2-1; 7 nucleotides line up with TRBD1. V dropped 3 bases and J dropped 13; count of bases not matched to a gene: 11. There are 14 residues in the CDR3. From germline, CDR1 is KGHDR and CDR2 SFDVKD. The CDR3 here is CATSDPTYRDRQFF. DNA for the CDR3: TGTGCCACCAGTGATCCCACGTATCGGGACAGACAGTTCTTC.

The rearrangement uses TRBV28 and TRBJ2-6; 8 bases align to TRBD1. The CDR3 sequence is 19 residues long. J gave up 3 bases and V 5 bases, and 15 bases lay outside the gene matches. Germline CDR1 MDHEN, CDR2 SYDVKM. The CDR3 reads CASSPVGGQVVSGANVLTF. The CDR3 DNA reads TGTGCCAGCAGTCCAGTCGGGGGACAGGTAGTAAGTGGGGCCAACGTCCTGACTTTC.

This clonotype was detected a few times. The chain is built from TRBV15 and TRBJ2-1; 9 nucleotides match TRBD1. There are 14 residues in the CDR3. Germline loops: CDR1 LNHNV, CDR2 YYDKDF (reference sequence). The J segment lost 7 bases and the V segment lost 4 bases, leaving 5 bases of the junction unmatched. The CDR3 reads CATSIDRGWNEQFF. Here the CDR3 DNA reads TGTGCCACCAGCATAGACAGGGGGTGGAATGAGCAGTTCTTC.